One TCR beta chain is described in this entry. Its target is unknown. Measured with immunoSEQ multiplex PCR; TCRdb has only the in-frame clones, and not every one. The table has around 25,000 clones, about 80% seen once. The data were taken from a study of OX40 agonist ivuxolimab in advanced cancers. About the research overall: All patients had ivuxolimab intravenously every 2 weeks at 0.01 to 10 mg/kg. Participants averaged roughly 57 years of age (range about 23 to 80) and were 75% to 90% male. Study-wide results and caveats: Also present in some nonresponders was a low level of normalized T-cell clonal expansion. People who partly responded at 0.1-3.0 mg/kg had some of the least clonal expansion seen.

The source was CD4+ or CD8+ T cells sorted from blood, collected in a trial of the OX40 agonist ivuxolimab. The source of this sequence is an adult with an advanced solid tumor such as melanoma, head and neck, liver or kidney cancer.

For the CDR3, the DNA is TGTGCCATCACCTCGGACGGGTACACTGAAGCTTTCTTT. It translates to CAITSDGYTEAFF. The rearrangement uses TRBV10-3 and TRBJ1-1, with D unresolved. V was cut by 7 bases and J by 3 bases, with 12 bases left in between. This CDR3 contains 13 residues. The V gene's germline CDR1 is ENHRY and CDR2 SYGVKD.